This T cell receptor beta chain comes out of a study of cytomegalovirus exposure and HLA in healthy donors. Worth noting for this clone: No antigen is known for it. One end of the junction is discordant with germline, which a read error may explain.

Looked up from germline, CDR1 is SNHLY and CDR2 is FYNNEI. The CDR3 length is 16 residues. Vbeta (60) and Jbeta (13) primers were used in the PCR. The repertoire was sequenced with immunoSEQ multiplex PCR; TCRdb's copy has only in-frame clones and lacks some. The sample has roughly 250,000 clones; around 66% are singletons. The study, taken as a whole, reports: Later, an analysis found that common viral pathogens appeared to be linked with several of the most significant clusters. High sensitivity and specificity were reportedly achieved when the classifier diagnosed cytomegalovirus status. Reportedly, HLA-A and HLA-B alleles of most subjects were accurately predicted from TCR beta. Researchers reported in a later analysis that a missense DCLRE1C variant was tied to TCR beta V- and J-gene trimming.

The V gene is TRBV2, the J gene TRBJ2-7, with 7 bases lining up with TRBD1. Material: PBMCs. The TCR originated in a female donor in good health and CMV-seronegative. This CDR3 is CASSGIQGVSSYEQSF. DNA of the CDR3: TGTGCCAGCAGTGGGATCCAGGGGGTAAGCTCCTACGAGCAGTCCTTC. Full variable domain (outside the CDR3, taken from reference TRBV2 and TRBJ2-7): EPEVTQTPSHQVTQMGQEVILRCVPISNHLYFYWYRQILGQKVEFLVSFYNNEISEKSEIFDDQFSVERPDGSNFTLKIRSTKLEDSAMYFCASSGIQGVSSYEQSFGPGTRLTVT.